Below, 15 T cell receptor beta chains from the same sample are listed, as sequenced in a study of regulatory T cells in long-lasting Graves disease. Time point defined: persistent/refractory GD, antithyroid drugs over 5 years with positive TRAb. PBMCs provided the RNA from which the TCR library was made. Assembly of TCR beta libraries relied on iRepertoire HTBI primers together with Arm-PCR of CDR3 regions. TCRdb recomputed calls from the multiplex PCR reads with MiXCR, one row per CDR3 protein. The sample consists of 300,000 or so distinct CDR3 sequences, 15% to 20% of them appearing once. The input for sequencing was peripheral blood mononuclear cells (PBMCs), taken when the disease was refractory, from a patient treated with antithyroid drugs. These receptors came from a female donor with Graves disease.

This clonotype was detected many times. The J gene is TRBJ2-7, the V gene TRBV7-6, with TRBD2 identical over 12 bases. The germline V gene has CDR1 SGHVS and CDR2 FNYEAQ. This CDR3 comprises 16 residues. Trimming took 1 base from V and 5 from J; bases not matched to a gene: 6. The CDR3 DNA reads TGTGCCAGCAGCTTAGTAGCTAGCGGGAGGGCTGACGAGCAGTACTTC. Its protein product is CASSLVASGRADEQYF.

This chain links TRBV18 with TRBJ1-3; a weak D match, TRBD1 (5 bases). The V and J ends lost 0 bases and 0 bases respectively, with 9 bases between them. In germline, CDR1 is KGHSH, CDR2 LQKENI. This CDR3 region has 16 residues. DNA for the CDR3: TGTGCCAGCTCACCACCGAGCGGGGGCTCTGGAAACACCATATATTTT. Translating it yields CASSPPSGGSGNTIYF.

This chain joins TRBV5-5 and TRBJ1-2; D not certain. The germline gives CDR1 SGHKS, CDR2 YYEKEE (reference sequence). The CDR3 has 15 amino acids. Trimming pared 2 bases from V and 4 bases from J, leaving 15 bases between. This CDR3 is CASSLDPEVIYGYTF. DNA of the CDR3: TGTGCCAGCAGCTTAGACCCCGAAGTAATCTATGGCTACACCTTC.

This clonotype has more than one count but fewer than ten. Being one base from a much bigger clone, this may be a read error. The V call is TRBV28, the J call TRBJ2-2; TRBD1 aligns across 8 bases. CDR1 is MDHEN, CDR2 SYDVKM, per germline. CDR3 length equals 12 residues. Trimming cost V 6 bases and J 6 bases; bases outside gene matches: 0. The CDR3 region is CASRQGAGELFF. CDR3 in DNA: TGTGCCAGCAGACAGGGGGCCGGGGAGCTGTTTTTT.

This clonotype appeared many times. The chain is built from TRBV10-3 and TRBJ2-2; no definite D call. CDR1 ENHRY and CDR2 SYGVKD come from the germline V gene. The germline V and J ends were trimmed by 11 bases and 10 bases, with 14 bases remaining between them. The CDR3 has 11 residues. CDR3 region: CALWNSKELFF. DNA of the CDR3: TGTGCCCTTTGGAACTCTAAGGAGCTGTTTTTT.

This clonotype was counted a few times. The rearrangement links TRBV19 to TRBJ2-4; D is possibly TRBD1 (5 bases). The germline gives CDR1 LNHDA, CDR2 SQIVND (reference sequence). V lost 6 bases, J lost 0 bases, and 12 bases lay in between. The CDR3 loop spans 15 amino acids. CDR3 sequence reads: CASRSGPLAKNIQYF. The CDR3 DNA reads as TGTGCCAGTAGGTCAGGGCCTCTAGCCAAAAACATTCAGTACTTC.

The chain recombines TRBV12-3 or TRBV12-4 with TRBJ2-5, with 7 bases aligning to TRBD2. V gave up 6 bases and J gave up 4 bases; unmatched junction bases: 8. The CDR3 has 14 residues. The CDR3 here is CASSRRGWRETQYF. In DNA form, the CDR3 reads TGTGCCAGCAGCCGGCGGGGGTGGCGAGAGACCCAGTACTTC.

To note about this clonotype: This CDR3 is missing its conserved last phenylalanine or tryptophan, likely due to a read error. This sequence joins TRBV5-5 and TRBJ2-7, with 10 nucleotides matching TRBD1. Germline CDR1 is SGHKS and CDR2 is YYEKEE (reference sequence). CDR3 length equals 15 residues. J was trimmed by 5 bases and V by 5 bases; bases with no gene match: 10. CDR3 region: CASSFRDRGSHEQYL. The CDR3 coding sequence is TGTGCCAGCAGTTTCCGGGACAGGGGTTCCCACGAGCAGTACCTC.

The table lists this clonotype with a few counts. The rearrangement links TRBV9 to TRBJ2-3; D might be TRBD2 (6 bases). The V gene lost 2 bases and the J gene lost 5 bases, with 18 bases spanning the gap. There are 16 residues in the CDR3. CDR1 is SGDLS, CDR2 YYNGEE, per germline. The CDR3 region has the DNA TGTGCCAGCAGCGTCGCCGGGACTGTTCAGGGAGATACGCAGTATTTT. Translated: CASSVAGTVQGDTQYF.

The chain uses TRBV9 and TRBJ1-4, with D possibly TRBD1 on 6 matching bases. Germline values: CDR1 SGDLS, CDR2 YYNGEE. Trimming removed 0 bases at V and 8 bases at J, with 11 bases between. The CDR3 is 14 amino acids. CDR3 DNA: TGTGCCAGCAGCGTAGATATGCAGGGGGAAAAACTGTTTTTT. Its translation: CASSVDMQGEKLFF.

This clonotype is a singleton in its sample. The chain uses TRBV29-1 and TRBJ2-7; TRBD1 aligns across 11 bases. The germline CDR1 and CDR2 sequences are SQVTM and ANQGSEA. The V gene end was trimmed by 1 base and the J gene end by 2 bases; junction bases not matched to a gene: 7. The CDR3 extends over 16 amino acids. The CDR3 reads CSVEGAQDRGPYEQYF. In DNA form, the CDR3 reads TGCAGCGTTGAAGGGGCTCAGGACAGGGGGCCCTACGAGCAGTACTTC.

The rearrangement joins TRBV5-1 to TRBJ2-5; 13 bases are shared with TRBD2. The trim removed 2 bases at V and 1 base at J, leaving 2 bases unmatched. The length of the CDR3 is 16 residues. Germline CDR1 is SGHRS and CDR2 is YFSETQ. This CDR3 reads CASSLRLAGGQETQYF. The CDR3 coding sequence is TGCGCCAGCAGCTTAAGACTAGCGGGAGGCCAAGAGACCCAGTACTTC.

The chain couples TRBV5-1 to TRBJ2-1; 7 bases agree with TRBD1. The CDR3 has 14 amino acids. Losses at the gene ends were 3 bases for V and 5 bases for J; bases not matched to a gene: 5. CDR1 and CDR2 (germline): SGHRS, YFSETQ. For the CDR3, the DNA is TGCGCCAGCAGCTCCCGGGACAGAAACAATGAGCAGTTCTTC. Translating it yields CASSSRDRNNEQFF.

A few counts support this clonotype. The chain links TRBV5-1 to TRBJ2-7, with D maybe TRBD2 (6 bases). CDR1 is SGHRS and CDR2 is YFSETQ in the germline V gene. V dropped 3 bases and J dropped 3 bases, with 13 bases sitting between them. The CDR3 spans 14 residues. CDR3 protein: CASSSDYHDYEQYF. As DNA, the CDR3 is TGCGCCAGCAGCTCGGACTATCACGACTACGAGCAGTACTTC.

Concerning this clonotype itself: A much bigger clone sits one base away, suggesting this may be a read error. The chain carries TRBV10-3 and TRBJ1-1; unclear D gene. The CDR3 has 16 amino acids. From germline, CDR1 is ENHRY and CDR2 SYGVKD. Here the CDR3 DNA reads TGTGCCACCAGTGCATTGGTAGGGCCCATGAACACTGAAGCTTTCTTT. It is translated as CATSALVGPMNTEAFF.